The 15 T cell receptor beta chains below all came from one sample that was sequenced in a study of T cell responses to AZD1222 COVID-19 vaccine. Using immunoSEQ multiplex PCR, the repertoire was profiled, and TCRdb retains in-frame clones only, with some absent. The sample consists of roughly 120,000 clones, roughly nine tenths of them appearing once. Source: peripheral blood, taken on day 0 of AZD1222 vaccination. All receptors come from an adult in good health.

The V gene is TRBV28, the J gene TRBJ2-3; possibly TRBD2 for D (6 bases). Germline V gives CDR1 MDHEN, CDR2 SYDVKM. Deletions cut 8 bases from V and 3 bases from J, with 24 bases between. The CDR3 is 17 amino acids. CDR3 sequence: CASLSVEGMRMTDTQYF. CDR3 coding DNA: TGTGCCAGCTTAAGCGTGGAGGGGATGAGGATGACAGATACGCAGTATTTT.

The chain is built from TRBV5-4 and TRBJ2-1, with D possibly being TRBD1 or TRBD2 (6 bases each). This CDR3 is 16 amino acids long. The V end lost 3 bases, the J end lost 2 bases, and 15 bases lay between the germline ends. Germline CDR1 and CDR2: SGHNT and YYREEE (reference sequence). CDR3 region: CASSSGGRLPYNEQFF. CDR3 in DNA: TGTGCCAGCAGCTCCGGGGGCCGCCTTCCCTACAATGAGCAGTTCTTC.

In the case of this clone: Distinct nucleotide sequences in the sample also encode this CDR3. This rearrangement joins TRBV6-5 to TRBJ1-2; 7 bases agree with TRBD1. This CDR3 contains 15 residues. The germline V gene encodes CDR1 MNHEY and CDR2 SVGAGI. The ends lost 0 bases at V and 4 bases at J; junction bases unmatched: 5. CDR3 DNA sequence: TGTGCCAGCAGTTACTCGACAGGGTCCAGCTATGGCTACACCTTC. Translation: CASSYSTGSSYGYTF.

V is TRBV11-2 and J is TRBJ2-1; D is perhaps TRBD1 or TRBD2 (5 bases each). CDR1 and CDR2 from the germline V gene are SGHAT and FQNNGV. V was shortened by 1 base and J by 3 bases, with 7 bases between the two germline ends. CDR3 length: 14 amino acids. For the CDR3, the DNA is TGTGCCAGCAGCTTAGCGGGACGCTACAATGAGCAGTTCTTC. Residues: CASSLAGRYNEQFF.

CDR3 bases: TGTGCCAGCAGTCCCGATTGGGAGTATGGCTACACCTTC. It encodes CASSPDWEYGYTF. This rearrangement joins TRBV6-2 or TRBV6-3 to TRBJ1-2; D ambiguous. This CDR3 spans 13 amino acids. CDR1 and CDR2 (germline): MNHEY, SVGEGT. V was cut by 5 bases and J by 5 bases, with 12 bases left in between.

This clone was observed a single time. The chain couples TRBV15 to TRBJ1-5; no clear D gene. V lost 8 bases, J lost 4 bases, and 15 bases lay in between. Per the germline V gene, CDR1 is LNHNV and CDR2 is YYDKDF (reference sequence). CDR3 size: 14 residues. The CDR3 sequence: CATRPSLLNQPQHF. The CDR3 coding sequence is TGTGCCACCCGTCCGTCCTTACTTAATCAGCCCCAGCATTTT.

The chain recombines TRBV7-3 with TRBJ2-3; no clear D gene. Trimming pared 7 bases from V and 14 bases from J, leaving 10 bases between. Germline CDR1 and CDR2: SGHTA and FQGTGA. The CDR3 is 9 residues long. CDR3 amino acids: CASTFGSYF. CDR3 nucleotides: TGTGCCAGCACCTTCGGGTCGTATTTT.

This rearrangement joins TRBV6-6 to TRBJ1-5; D remains unclear. V gave up 7 bases and J gave up 6 bases, with 13 bases separating them. This CDR3 region has 13 residues. Germline V lookup: CDR1 MNHNY, CDR2 SVGAGI (reference sequence). Here the CDR3 reads CASIDGPRQPQHF. The CDR3, as DNA: TGTGCCAGCATTGACGGGCCACGTCAGCCCCAGCATTTT.

The J gene is TRBJ1-6, the V gene TRBV7-2, with 7 bases identical to TRBD1. In germline, CDR1 is SGHTA, CDR2 FQGNSA. With 6 bases clipped from V and 7 bases from J, the junction kept 9 bases outside the gene matches. The CDR3 runs 15 residues. CDR3: CASSKKQGNNSPLHF. In nucleotides, the CDR3 is TGTGCCAGCAGTAAGAAACAGGGGAACAATTCACCCCTCCACTTT. Looking up the rest from reference TRBV7-2 and TRBJ1-6 gives the full variable domain: GAGVSQSPSNKVTEKGKDVELRCDPISGHTALYWYRQSLGQGLEFLIYFQGNSAPDKSGLPSDRFSAERTGGSVSTLTIQRTQQEDSAVYLCASSKKQGNNSPLHFGNGTRLTVT.

This chain links TRBV28 with TRBJ1-5, with D perhaps matching TRBD1 (5 bases). The V end was cut by 5 bases, the J end by 2 bases, with 13 bases between. The CDR3 is 15 residues long. The germline gives CDR1 MDHEN, CDR2 SYDVKM. This CDR3 is CASSPGGKGNQPQHF. In nucleotides, the CDR3 is TGTGCCAGCAGTCCCGGGGGAAAGGGCAATCAGCCCCAGCATTTT.

The V gene is TRBV28, the J gene TRBJ2-7; D is unclear. This CDR3 spans 15 amino acids. The germline gives CDR1 MDHEN, CDR2 SYDVKM. V lost 5 bases, J lost 0 bases, and 14 bases lay in between. CDR3 protein: CASSIFGALSYEQYF. The CDR3 bases are TGTGCCAGCAGTATCTTCGGAGCCCTCTCCTACGAGCAGTACTTC. Drawing the rest from reference TRBV28 and TRBJ2-7, the complete variable domain is DVKVTQSSRYLVKRTGEKVFLECVQDMDHENMFWYRQDPGLGLRLIYFSYDVKMKEKGDIPEGYSVSREKKERFSLILESASTNQTSMYLCASSIFGALSYEQYFGPGTRLTVT.

This clone has only a few counts. The chain has TRBV18 and TRBJ2-2, with D perhaps matching TRBD1 (6 bases). V was pared by 3 bases and J by 3 bases, with 14 bases between. The CDR3 is made up of 16 amino acids. The germline V gene has CDR1 KGHSH and CDR2 LQKENI. This CDR3 reads CASSPGAGFHTGELFF. DNA of the CDR3: TGTGCCAGCTCACCGGGGGCAGGGTTCCACACCGGGGAGCTGTTTTTT.

This clone showed up just a few times. The DNA for the CDR3 is TGTGCCAGCAGTCGAACCGGGACAGGGTTAAATGAGCAGTTCTTC. Its translation is CASSRTGTGLNEQFF. The V gene is TRBV7-2, the J gene TRBJ2-1, with TRBD1 matching over 9 bases. J lost 7 bases, V lost 6 bases, and 10 bases had no gene match. The CDR3 has 15 residues. Germline CDR1 is SGHTA and CDR2 is FQGNSA.

The CDR3 DNA reads as TGTGCCAGCAGTTTAGGACAGGGGGATTCACCCCTCCACTTT. Residues: CASSLGQGDSPLHF. The gene calls are TRBV28 and TRBJ1-6; 10 nucleotides agree with TRBD1. This CDR3 comprises 14 residues. Germline assignment: CDR1 MDHEN and CDR2 SYDVKM. The V segment lost 2 bases and the J segment 8 bases; nucleotides outside the gene matches: 0.

The genes are TRBV6-2 or TRBV6-3 and TRBJ2-5; TRBD2 matches 8 bases. In germline, CDR1 is MNHEY, CDR2 SVGEGT. The CDR3 extends over 17 amino acids. V lost 0 bases to trimming and J lost 1 base; unmatched junction nucleotides: 7. The CDR3 loop reads CASSYSLAGGFQETQYF. The CDR3 DNA follows: TGTGCCAGCAGTTACTCGCTGGCGGGGGGTTTCCAAGAGACCCAGTACTTC.